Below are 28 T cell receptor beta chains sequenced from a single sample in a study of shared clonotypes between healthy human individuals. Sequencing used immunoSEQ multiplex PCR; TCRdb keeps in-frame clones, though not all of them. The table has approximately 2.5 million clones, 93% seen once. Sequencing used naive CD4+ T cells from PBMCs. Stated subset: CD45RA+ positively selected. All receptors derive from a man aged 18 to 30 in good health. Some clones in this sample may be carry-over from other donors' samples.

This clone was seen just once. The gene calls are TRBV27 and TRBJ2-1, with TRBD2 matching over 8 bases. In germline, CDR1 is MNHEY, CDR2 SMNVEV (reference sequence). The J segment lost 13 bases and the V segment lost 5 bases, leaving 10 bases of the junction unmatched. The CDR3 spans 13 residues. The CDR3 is CASSQSGGPSQFF. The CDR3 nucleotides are TGTGCCAGCAGTCAAAGCGGGGGTCCCTCCCAGTTCTTC.

The CDR3 DNA is TGTGCCAGCAGCTTTGGGAGTTACTCTGGAAACACCATATATTTT. This gives the protein CASSFGSYSGNTIYF. The chain is built from TRBV5-8 and TRBJ1-3, with no clear D. CDR1 and CDR2 (germline): SGHTS, YDEGEE. V lost 2 bases and J lost 0, with 9 bases in between. This CDR3 region has 15 residues. The whole variable domain, remainder taken from reference TRBV5-8 and TRBJ1-3, is EAGVTQSPTHLIKTRGQQATLRCSPISGHTSVYWYQQALGLGLQFLLWYDEGEERNRGNFPPRFSGRQFPNYSSELNVNALELEDSALYLCASSFGSYSGNTIYFGEGSWLTVV.

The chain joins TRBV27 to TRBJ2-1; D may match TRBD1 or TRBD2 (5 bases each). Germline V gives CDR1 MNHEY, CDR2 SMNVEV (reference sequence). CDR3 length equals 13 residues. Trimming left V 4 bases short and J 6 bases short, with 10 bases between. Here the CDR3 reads CASSSRGRNEQFF. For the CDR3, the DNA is TGTGCCAGCAGTTCCCGGGGCCGCAATGAGCAGTTCTTC.

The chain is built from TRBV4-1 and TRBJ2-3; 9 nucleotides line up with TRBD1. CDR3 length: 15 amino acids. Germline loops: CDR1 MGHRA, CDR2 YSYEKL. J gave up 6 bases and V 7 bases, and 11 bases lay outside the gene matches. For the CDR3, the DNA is TGCGCCAGCATTGGTTTGGGACAGGGTATGGATACGCAGTATTTT. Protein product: CASIGLGQGMDTQYF.

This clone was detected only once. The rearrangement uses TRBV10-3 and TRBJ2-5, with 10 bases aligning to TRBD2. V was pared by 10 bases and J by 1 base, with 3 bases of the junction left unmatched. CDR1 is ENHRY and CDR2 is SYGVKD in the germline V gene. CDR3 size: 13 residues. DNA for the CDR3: TGTGCCACCGCTAGCGGGGGCCAAGAGACCCAGTACTTC. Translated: CATASGGQETQYF.

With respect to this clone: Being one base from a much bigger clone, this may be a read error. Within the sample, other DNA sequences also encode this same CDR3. The CDR3 coding sequence is TGTGCCAGCAGTGAGGAGACCCAGTACTTC. It yields the protein CASSEETQYF. This chain joins TRBV2 and TRBJ2-5; D call uncertain. Germline values: CDR1 SNHLY, CDR2 FYNNEI. Trimming removed 3 bases from V and 5 bases from J, with 1 base in between. The CDR3 is 10 amino acids.

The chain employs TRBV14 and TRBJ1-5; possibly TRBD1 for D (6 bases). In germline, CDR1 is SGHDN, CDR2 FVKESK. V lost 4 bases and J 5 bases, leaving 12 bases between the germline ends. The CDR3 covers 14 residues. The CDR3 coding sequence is TGTGCCAGCAGCCCCTCGGGGGGCGATCAGCCCCAGCATTTT. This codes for CASSPSGGDQPQHF.

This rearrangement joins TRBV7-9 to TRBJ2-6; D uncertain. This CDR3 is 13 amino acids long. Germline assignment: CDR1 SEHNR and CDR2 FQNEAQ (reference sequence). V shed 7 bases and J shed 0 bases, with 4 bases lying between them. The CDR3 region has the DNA TGTGCCAGCATCACCTCTGGGGCCAACGTCCTGACTTTC. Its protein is CASITSGANVLTF.

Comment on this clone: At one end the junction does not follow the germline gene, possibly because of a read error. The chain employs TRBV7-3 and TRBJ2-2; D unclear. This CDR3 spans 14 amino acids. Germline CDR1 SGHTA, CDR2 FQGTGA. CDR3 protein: CANSSQANTGELFF. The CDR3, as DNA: TGTGCCAACAGCTCACAAGCGAACACCGGGGAGCTGTTTTTT.

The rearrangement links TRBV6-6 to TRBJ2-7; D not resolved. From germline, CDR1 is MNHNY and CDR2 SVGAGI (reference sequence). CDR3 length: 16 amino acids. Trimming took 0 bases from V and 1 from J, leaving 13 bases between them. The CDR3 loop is CASSYSTSEPSYEQYF. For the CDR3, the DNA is TGTGCCAGCAGTTACTCCACTTCGGAGCCTTCCTACGAGCAGTACTTC.

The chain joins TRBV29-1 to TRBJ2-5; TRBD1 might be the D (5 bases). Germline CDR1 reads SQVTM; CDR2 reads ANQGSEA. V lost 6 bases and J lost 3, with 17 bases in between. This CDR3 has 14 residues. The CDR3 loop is CSVTPGNGKETQYF. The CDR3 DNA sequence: TGCAGCGTAACCCCAGGGAATGGAAAAGAGACCCAGTACTTC.

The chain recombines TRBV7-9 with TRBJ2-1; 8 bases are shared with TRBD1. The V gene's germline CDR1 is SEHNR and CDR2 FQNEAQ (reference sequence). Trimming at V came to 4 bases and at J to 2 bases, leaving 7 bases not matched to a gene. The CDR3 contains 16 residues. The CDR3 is CASSSSRDRPYNEQFF. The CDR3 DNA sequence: TGTGCCAGCAGCTCGTCCCGGGACAGGCCCTACAATGAGCAGTTCTTC.

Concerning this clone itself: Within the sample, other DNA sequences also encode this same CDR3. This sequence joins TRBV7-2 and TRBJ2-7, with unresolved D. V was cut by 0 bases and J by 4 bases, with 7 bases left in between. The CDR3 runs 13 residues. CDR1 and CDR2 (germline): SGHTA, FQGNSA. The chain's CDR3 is CASSLAPAYEQYF. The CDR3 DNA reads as TGTGCCAGCAGCTTAGCCCCCGCATACGAGCAGTACTTC.

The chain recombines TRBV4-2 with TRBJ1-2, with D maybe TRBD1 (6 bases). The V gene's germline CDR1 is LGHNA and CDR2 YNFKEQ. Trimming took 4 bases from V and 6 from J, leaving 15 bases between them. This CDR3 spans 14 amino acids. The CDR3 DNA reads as TGTGCCAGCAGCCCTACTAGGGGGGTTAATGGCTACACCTTC. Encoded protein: CASSPTRGVNGYTF.

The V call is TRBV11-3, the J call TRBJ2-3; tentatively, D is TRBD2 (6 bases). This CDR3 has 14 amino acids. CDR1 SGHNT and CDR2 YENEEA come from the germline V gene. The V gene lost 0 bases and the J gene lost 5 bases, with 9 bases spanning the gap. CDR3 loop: CASSLDGRGDTQYF. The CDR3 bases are TGTGCCAGCAGCTTAGACGGGAGAGGAGATACGCAGTATTTT.

The CDR3 DNA sequence: TGCGCCAGCAGTGATCCAGGTGGCGAGCAGTACTTC. It yields the protein CASSDPGGEQYF. The rearrangement uses TRBV5-1 and TRBJ2-7, with no clear D. This CDR3 contains 12 residues. In germline, CDR1 is SGHRS, CDR2 YFSETQ. V gave up 5 bases and J gave up 6 bases, with 12 bases separating them.

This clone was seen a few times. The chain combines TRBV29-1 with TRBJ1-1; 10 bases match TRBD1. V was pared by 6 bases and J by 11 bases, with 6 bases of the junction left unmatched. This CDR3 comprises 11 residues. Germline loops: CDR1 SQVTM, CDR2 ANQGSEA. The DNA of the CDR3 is TGCAGCGTGGGACAGGGGTTTGGTGCTTTCTTT. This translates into CSVGQGFGAFF.

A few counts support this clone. The CDR3 loop reads CASSLGQGRGSGQPQHF. Here the CDR3 DNA reads TGTGCCAGCAGTCTGGGACAGGGAAGGGGATCGGGGCAGCCCCAGCATTTT. This chain uses TRBV28 with TRBJ1-5; 9 bases are shared with TRBD1. The ends lost 5 bases at V and 7 bases at J; junction bases unmatched: 15. The CDR3 extends over 17 amino acids. CDR1 is MDHEN, CDR2 SYDVKM, per germline.

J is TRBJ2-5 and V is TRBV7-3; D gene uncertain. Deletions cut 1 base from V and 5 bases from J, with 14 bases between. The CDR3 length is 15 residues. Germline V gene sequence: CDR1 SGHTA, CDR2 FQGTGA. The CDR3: CASSLIPPPGETQYF. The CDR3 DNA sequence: TGTGCCAGCAGCTTAATCCCTCCCCCCGGGGAGACCCAGTACTTC.

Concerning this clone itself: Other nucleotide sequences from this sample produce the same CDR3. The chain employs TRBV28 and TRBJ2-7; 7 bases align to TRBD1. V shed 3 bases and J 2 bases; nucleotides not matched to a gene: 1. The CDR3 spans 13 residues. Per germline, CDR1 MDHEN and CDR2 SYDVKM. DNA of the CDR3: TGTGCCAGCAGTTTCCAGGGGGCCTACGAGCAGTACTTC. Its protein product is CASSFQGAYEQYF.

In nucleotides, the CDR3 is TGCAGCGTTGAAGTTGGGTACGGGGCGGAGAAAAATGGCTACACCTTC. It specifies CSVEVGYGAEKNGYTF. This chain uses TRBV29-1 with TRBJ1-2; D is perhaps TRBD1 (5 bases). Germline CDR1 reads SQVTM; CDR2 reads ANQGSEA. The CDR3 has 16 residues. V lost 1 base, J lost 6 bases, and 21 bases lay in between.

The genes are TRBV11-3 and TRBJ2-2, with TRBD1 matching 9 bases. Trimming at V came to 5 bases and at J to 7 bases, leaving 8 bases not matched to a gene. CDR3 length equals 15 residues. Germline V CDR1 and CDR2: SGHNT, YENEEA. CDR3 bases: TGTGCCAGCAGCGAGACAGGGGGAGGAATCGGGGAGCTGTTTTTT. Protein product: CASSETGGGIGELFF.

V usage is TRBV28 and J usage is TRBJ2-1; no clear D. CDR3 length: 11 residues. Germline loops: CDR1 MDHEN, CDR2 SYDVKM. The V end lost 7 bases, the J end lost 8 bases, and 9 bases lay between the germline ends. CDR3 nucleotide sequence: TGTGCCAGCAAAGGTTCCCATGAGCAGTTCTTC. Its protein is CASKGSHEQFF.

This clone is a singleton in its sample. The CDR3 DNA reads as TGTGCCAGCAGTGCGGACTCAAGGGGCACAGATACGCAGTATTTT. It specifies CASSADSRGTDTQYF. The chain carries TRBV2 and TRBJ2-3; a possible D gene is TRBD2 (5 bases). The CDR3 is 15 residues long. With 4 bases removed from V and 1 base from J, the gap between germline ends came to 12 bases. The germline V gene has CDR1 SNHLY and CDR2 FYNNEI.

The CDR3: CASSGTARGNTIYF. CDR3 coding DNA: TGTGCCAGCAGTGGGACCGCGCGGGGAAACACCATATATTTT. The V gene is TRBV28, the J gene TRBJ1-3; D possibly corresponds to TRBD1 (5 bases). Looked up from germline, CDR1 is MDHEN and CDR2 is SYDVKM. The CDR3 runs to 14 residues. V shed 5 bases and J shed 4 bases, with 12 bases lying between them.

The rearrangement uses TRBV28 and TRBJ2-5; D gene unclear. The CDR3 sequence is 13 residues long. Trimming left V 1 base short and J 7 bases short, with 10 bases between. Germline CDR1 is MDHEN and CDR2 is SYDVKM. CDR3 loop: CASSLSGFGTQYF. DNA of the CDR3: TGTGCCAGCAGTTTATCTGGGTTCGGGACCCAGTACTTC. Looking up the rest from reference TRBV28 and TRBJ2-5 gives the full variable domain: DVKVTQSSRYLVKRTGEKVFLECVQDMDHENMFWYRQDPGLGLRLIYFSYDVKMKEKGDIPEGYSVSREKKERFSLILESASTNQTSMYLCASSLSGFGTQYFGPGTRLLVL.

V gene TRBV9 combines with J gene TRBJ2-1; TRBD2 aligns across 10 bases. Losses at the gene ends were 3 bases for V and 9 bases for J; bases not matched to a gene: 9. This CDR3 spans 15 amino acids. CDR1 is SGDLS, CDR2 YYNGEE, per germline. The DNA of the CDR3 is TGTGCCAGCAGCGCTAGCGGGAGCGGTATCGGTGAGCAGTTCTTC. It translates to CASSASGSGIGEQFF.

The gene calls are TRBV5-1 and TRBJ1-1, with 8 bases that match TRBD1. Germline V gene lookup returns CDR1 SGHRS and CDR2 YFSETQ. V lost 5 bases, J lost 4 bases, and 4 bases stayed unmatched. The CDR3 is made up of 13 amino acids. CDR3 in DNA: TGCGCCAGCAGACCCACAGGGGGCACTGAAGCTTTCTTT. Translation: CASRPTGGTEAFF.